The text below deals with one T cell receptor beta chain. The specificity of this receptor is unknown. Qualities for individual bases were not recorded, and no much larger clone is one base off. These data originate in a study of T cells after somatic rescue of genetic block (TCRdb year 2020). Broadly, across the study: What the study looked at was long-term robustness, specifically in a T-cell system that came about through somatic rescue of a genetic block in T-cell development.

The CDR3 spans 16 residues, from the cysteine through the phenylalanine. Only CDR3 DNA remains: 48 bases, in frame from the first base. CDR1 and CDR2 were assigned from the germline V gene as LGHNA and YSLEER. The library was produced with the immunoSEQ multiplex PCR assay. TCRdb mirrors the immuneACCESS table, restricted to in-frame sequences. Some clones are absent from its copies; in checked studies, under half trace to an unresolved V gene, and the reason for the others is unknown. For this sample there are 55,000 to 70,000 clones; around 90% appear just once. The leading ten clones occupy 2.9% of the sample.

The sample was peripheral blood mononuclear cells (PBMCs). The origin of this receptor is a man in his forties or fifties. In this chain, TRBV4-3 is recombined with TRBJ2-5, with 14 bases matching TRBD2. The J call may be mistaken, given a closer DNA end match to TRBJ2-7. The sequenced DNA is TGCGCCAGCAGCCAAGGAGGGACTAGCGGGAGATACGAGCAGTACTTC. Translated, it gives CASSQGGTSGRYEQYF.